The 2 T cell receptor beta chains given below trace back to one sample, sequenced in a study of cytomegalovirus exposure and HLA in healthy donors. PCR was performed using 60 Vbeta and 13 Jbeta primers. Produced via immunoSEQ multiplex PCR; TCRdb's table is partial and in-frame only. The sample lists hundreds of thousands of clones; approximately 70% were seen once. The sequenced material came from PBMCs. Receptors originate from a female donor in good health and CMV-seronegative.

Only a few counts were recorded for this clone. The CDR3 region has the DNA TGTGCCATCAGTATATTGGGACTACCGAACACCGGGGAGCTGTTTTTT. Amino acids: CAISILGLPNTGELFF. V is TRBV10-3 and J is TRBJ2-2, with 7 bases lining up with TRBD2. V was clipped by 5 bases and J by 0 bases; unmatched bases: 6. This CDR3 is built from 16 residues. Germline-derived CDR1 and CDR2 are ENHRY and SYGVKD.

The V and J genes are TRBV19 and TRBJ1-4; TRBD1 matches at 8 bases. The CDR3 sequence is 15 residues long. Germline V gives CDR1 LNHDA, CDR2 SQIVND (reference sequence). V shed 6 bases, J shed 8 bases, and the junction held 11 bases outside the gene matches. CDR3 amino acids: CASRPGDRKGEKLFF. The CDR3 DNA sequence: TGTGCCAGTAGACCTGGGGACAGGAAGGGGGAAAAACTGTTTTTT. Complete variable domain (other parts from reference TRBV19 and TRBJ1-4): DGGITQSPKYLFRKEGQNVTLSCEQNLNHDAMYWYRQDPGQGLRLIYYSQIVNDFQKGDIAEGYSVSREKKESFPLTVTSAQKNPTAFYLCASRPGDRKGEKLFFGSGTQLSVL.